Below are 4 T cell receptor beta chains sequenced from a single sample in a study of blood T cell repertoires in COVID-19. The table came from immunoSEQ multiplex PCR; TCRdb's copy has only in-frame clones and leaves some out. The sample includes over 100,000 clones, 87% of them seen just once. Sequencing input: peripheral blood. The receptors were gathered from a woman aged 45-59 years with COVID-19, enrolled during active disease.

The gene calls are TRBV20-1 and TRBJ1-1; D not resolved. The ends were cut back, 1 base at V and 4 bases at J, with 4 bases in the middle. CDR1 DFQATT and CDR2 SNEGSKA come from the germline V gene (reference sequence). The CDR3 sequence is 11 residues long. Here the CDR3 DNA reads TGCAGTGCTAGAGTCGGCACTGAAGCTTTCTTT. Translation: CSARVGTEAFF.

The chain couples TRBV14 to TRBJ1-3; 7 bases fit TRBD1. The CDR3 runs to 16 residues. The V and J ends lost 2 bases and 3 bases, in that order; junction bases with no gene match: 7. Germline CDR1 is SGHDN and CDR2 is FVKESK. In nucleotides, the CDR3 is TGTGCCAGCAGCCAACGGACAGGTAGTTTTGGAAACACCATATATTTT. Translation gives CASSQRTGSFGNTIYF.

DNA for the CDR3: TGTGCCAGCAGGGGAGCGGGCACCGGGCAGTACTTC. Translation gives CASRGAGTGQYF. The J gene is TRBJ2-7, the V gene TRBV27; TRBD2 might be the D (6 bases). The CDR3 loop spans 12 amino acids. With 6 bases removed from V and 9 bases from J, the gap between germline ends came to 15 bases. Germline CDR1 reads MNHEY; CDR2 reads SMNVEV (reference sequence).

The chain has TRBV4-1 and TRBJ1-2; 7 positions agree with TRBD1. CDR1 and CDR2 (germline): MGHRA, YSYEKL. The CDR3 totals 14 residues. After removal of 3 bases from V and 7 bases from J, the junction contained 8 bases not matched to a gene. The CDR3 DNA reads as TGCGCCAGCAGCCACCGCTTACAGGGGTTTGGCTACACCTTC. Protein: CASSHRLQGFGYTF.